This TCR beta chain was captured by sequencing in a study of blood T cell repertoires in COVID-19. On the study more broadly: From the United States, Italy and Spain came samples of acute and convalescent COVID-19.

Participants, about 18 to 90 years old, spanned 25 or so US areas. Participants had their cohort set by participant-reported clinical history. This CDR3 has 14 residues. The germline V gene encodes CDR1 SGHAT and CDR2 FQNNGV. The germline V and J ends were trimmed by 1 base and 8 bases, with 15 bases remaining between them. Produced via immunoSEQ multiplex PCR; TCRdb's table is partial and in-frame only. The data contain 190,000 or so clones, about 91% of them singletons. The J gene is TRBJ2-7, the V gene TRBV11-2; no firm D call. The sequencing input was PBMCs or T cells enriched from blood (not recorded which). The receptor's source is a man younger than 30 with acute COVID-19. The CDR3 region is CASSLADIATKQYF. The CDR3 nucleotides are TGTGCCAGCAGCTTAGCCGACATTGCTACGAAGCAGTACTTC.